This TCR beta chain was found in a study of OX40 agonist ivuxolimab in advanced cancers. Study conclusions and caveats: Expanded peripheral T-cell antigen specificity went undetermined. A proportion of nonresponders additionally exhibited low normalized T-cell clonal expansion.

A remark on this clone: Its antigen is not identified.

Trimming took 0 bases from V and 0 from J; bases not matched to a gene: 6. The CDR3 length is 16 residues. CDR1 SGDLS and CDR2 YYNGEE come from the germline V gene. Exclusion of a patient followed from autoimmune disease history or systemic immunosuppression. The assay was immunoSEQ multiplex PCR, and TCRdb's table has in-frame clones only and misses some. The sample contains under 80,000 clones, roughly nine tenths of which appear only once. Sequences were derived from CD4+ or CD8+ T cells sorted from blood, sampled in a trial of the OX40 agonist ivuxolimab. The chain recombines TRBV9 with TRBJ2-7; 7 bases map to TRBD2. This TCR derives from an adult with an advanced solid tumor such as melanoma, head and neck, liver or kidney cancer. The CDR3 is CASSVGAAGNSYEQYF. DNA for the CDR3: TGTGCCAGCAGCGTAGGGGCAGCGGGGAACTCCTACGAGCAGTACTTC.